This TCR beta chain was obtained from a study of Ad26.COV2.S vaccination and SARS-CoV-2 variants (dated by TCRdb to about 2021). For the wider study: Vaccine-arm donors were drawn from COV1001, a multicentre, randomized, double-blind, placebo-controlled phase I-IIa trial of Ad26.COV2.S in healthy adults. Ad26.COV2.S was administered intramuscularly at a dose of 5x10^10 or 1x10^11 viral particles, either as one shot or as two shots given 56 days apart. Sequencing of the TCRbeta repertoire served to evaluate the specificity and breadth of SARS-CoV-2-reactive T cell receptors following Ad26.COV2.S vaccination. A total of 32 samples were included in the TCR-sequenced set, comprising around 19 Ad26.COV2.S vaccine recipients, 5 placebo recipients and 8 SARS-CoV-2 convalescent individuals. Trial participants were randomized into five groups of five: low-dose or high-dose Ad26.COV2.S given once or twice, or placebo on both occasions. Investigators did not know the trial group allocation while performing experiments and assessing outcomes. Paper-wide results and their limitations: The authors noted that total T cell responses may have been underestimated by the TCR breadth and depth analyses. Spike-specific TCR breadth was higher in Ad26.COV2.S recipients than in placebo recipients (P = 0.0014). Vaccine and placebo recipients had similar non-spike TCR breadth, a finding consistent with the vaccine containing only spike. After vaccination, substantial breadth of spike-specific CD8+ and CD4+ T cell responses was reported. The study was not powered for comparison of responses between vaccine doses or regimens.

Including cysteine and phenylalanine, the CDR3 has 17 amino acids. Here the CDR3 DNA is all that survives: 51 bases in frame from base 1. CDR1 is given as LGHDT and CDR2 as YNNKEL, both from the germline V gene (reference sequence). Trimming leaves V shorter by 0 bases and J shorter by 1 base, with the junction holding 8 bases beyond the gene matches. The sample's treatment or condition label, in plain terms: 15 to 20 received Ad26.COV2.S at low or high dose, single or two shots; about five received placebo; per-sample allocation not given. Repertoires of vaccine and placebo recipients were sequenced from samples taken on day 63 after the first injection. Cohort 1b enrolled fewer than 30 adults aged 18-55 years at a single site in Boston, USA, between 29 July and 7 August 2020. As a vaccine, Ad26.COV2.S was a replication-incompetent adenovirus type 26 vector that expressed a prefusion-stabilized SARS-CoV-2 spike protein derived from the original Wuhan strain.

This clone was picked up one time. This clone's antigen is unknown. Base qualities are missing; no much larger clone stands one base away. TCRbeta CDR3 regions were sequenced with the immunoSEQ Assay. After extraction, genomic DNA underwent amplification by bias-controlled multiplex PCR, followed by high-throughput sequencing. Processing in the source paper ran as follows. To quantify the absolute abundance of each unique TCRbeta CDR3 region, sequences were collapsed and filtered. T cell fraction was estimated by normalizing TCRbeta template counts to usable DNA, with usable DNA measured through amplification of reference genes found in all nucleated cells. Repertoire TCRs were annotated as SARS-CoV-2-specific when V gene, CDR3 amino acid sequence and J gene were exactly matched to a known reactive TCR set. The reference SARS-CoV-2 TCR set came from MIRA and was filtered for enrichment in COVID-19-positive ImmuneCODE repertoires, removing public or cross-reactive TCRs. Using the MIRA antigens, annotated TCRs were further analysed by specific ORF or by position within an ORF. Breadth was defined as annotated unique rearrangements over total unique productive rearrangements; depth was the summed frequency of those rearrangements. TCR breadth was compared between groups using two-sided Wilcoxon rank-sum tests. As stored in TCRdb, this immuneACCESS dataset retains in-frame rearrangements with V and J assigned. A fraction of the clones does not appear; measured against another copy, unresolved V genes explain less than half of the discrepancy, and the remainder lacks a known reason. The V and J calls and clone size come from that table; D and trimming were worked out from the DNA. The sample contains 200,000 to 250,000 clones, approximately 88% of them found a single time. Approximately 11% of the sample rests with the top ten.

Specimen: peripheral blood, collected in a trial of Ad26.COV2.S vaccine versus placebo. This chain joins TRBV3-1 (or the pseudogene TRBV3-2) to TRBJ1-1; 7 nucleotides in the junction match TRBD1. The source of this sequence is a person between 18 and 59 years old who received the Ad26.COV2.S COVID-19 vaccine or a placebo. This receptor carries the CDR3 CASSQDGVGGKNTEAFF. The DNA reads TGTGCCAGCAGCCAAGATGGAGTAGGGGGCAAGAACACTGAAGCTTTCTTT.